This section outlines one TCR beta chain sequence together with its context. This may be a read error, as it is one base from a much larger clone. The authors prepared the TCRbeta library with unique molecular identifiers. TCRdb called the PCR reads again in MiXCR, with one record for every CDR3 protein. This sample has under 350,000 distinct CDR3 sequences, with about a tenth found just once. The sample is drawn from a study of T-cell reconstitution after alpha-beta-depleted transplantation in children. CDR3 length equals 13 residues. The receptor was derived from a human donor who donated a stem cell graft to a child with SCID. This sample comprised PBMCs from the stem cell graft donor, obtained from the stem cell graft. This sequence joins TRBV12-3 or TRBV12-4 and TRBJ2-2; no clear D. The CDR3 DNA follows: TGTGCCAGCAGTTTGGGATACACCGTGGAGCTGTTTTTT. Translation: CASSLGYTVELFF.